The TCR beta chain described here comes from a study of blood T cell repertoires in COVID-19. About the research overall: From T cells, B-cell-depleted T cells, or PBMCs came the material, which was cDNA or gDNA.

Across about two dozen US areas, participants ranged in age from about 18 to 100 years. Allocation to cohorts depended on clinical history reported by the participants. Exposed enrollees had met someone with a PCR-confirmed or clinician-diagnosed COVID-19 case at some point within the 2 weeks before study entry. The protocol was immunoSEQ multiplex PCR, while the TCRdb copy is restricted to in-frame clones and leaves out a portion. The data hold about 220,000 clones, with around 89% observed a single time. V was pared by 5 bases and J by 2 bases, with 8 bases of the junction left unmatched. The CDR3 has 15 residues. CDR1 is SGHTA, CDR2 FQGNSA, per germline.

The genes are TRBV7-2 and TRBJ2-5; 7 bases fit TRBD2. Sequencing used PBMCs or T cells enriched from blood (not recorded which). This receptor was taken from a man between 25 and 39 years old who had been exposed to COVID-19. The CDR3 bases are TGTGCCAGCAGCCCCAGAGCGGGGCGGCAAGAGACCCAGTACTTC. Translation: CASSPRAGRQETQYF.